One sample yielded the 3 T cell receptor beta chains listed below, sequenced in a study of blood T cells in healthy people across ages. The authors ran a second PCR of roughly 6 to 12 cycles using a sample-barcoded 5' primer and a J-beta primer mix. In TCRdb, the 5' RACE reads were re-called with MiXCR into one record per CDR3 protein. Counted here are 1.5 million to 2 million distinct CDR3 sequences, around 50% occurring once; the ten biggest clones make up 2.1%. The source material was blood. These receptors came from a woman aged 40 to 49 in good health.

This sequence joins TRBV10-3 and TRBJ1-2; 7 bases line up with TRBD1. The CDR3 contains 17 residues. J lost 3 bases, V lost 2 bases, and 12 bases had no gene match. The germline gives CDR1 ENHRY, CDR2 SYGVKD. DNA of the CDR3: TGTGCCATCAGTGAGGGGCAGGTCGTAGGGGGCGACTATGGCTACACCTTC. Translated: CAISEGQVVGGDYGYTF.

The V gene is TRBV4-3, the J gene TRBJ2-7, with D possibly TRBD1 on 6 matching bases. Germline V lookup: CDR1 LGHNA, CDR2 YSLEER. Trimming removed 3 bases from V and 3 bases from J, with 15 bases in between. This CDR3 comprises 15 residues. The CDR3 DNA reads TGCGCCAGCAGCCAGGGCCGGGACATCTACTACGAGCAGTACTTC. The encoded protein is CASSQGRDIYYEQYF.

The chain uses TRBV7-2 and TRBJ2-5; 9 positions match TRBD2. This CDR3 has 14 amino acids. Germline assignment: CDR1 SGHTA and CDR2 FQGNSA. V was pared by 4 bases and J by 13 bases, with 13 bases of the junction left unmatched. The CDR3 loop reads CASSSGLASPRSYF. CDR3 coding DNA: TGTGCCAGCAGCTCGGGACTAGCCTCCCCGAGGTCGTACTTC.